This record concerns one TCR beta chain sequence. Its antigen is still unknown. Sequencing used immunoSEQ multiplex PCR; TCRdb keeps in-frame clones, though not all of them. This table holds 450,000 to 700,000 clones, nearly 97% found once. Germline V CDR1 and CDR2: MNHNS, SASEGT. The length of the CDR3 is 16 residues. V shed 4 bases and J 8 bases; nucleotides not matched to a gene: 10. As defined, naive CD8 cells were CD45RO-negative and positively selected for CCR7, with terminally differentiated effector memory CD45RA+ cells excluded. The record originates from a study of shared clonotypes between healthy human individuals. Findings of the study overall: Estimated richness was generally greater in naive than memory subsets. Represented diversity (both genetic and exposure-history) was limited by the small number of donors. Naive CD4 clonotype sharing across a few donors was approximately 5%.

The chain combines TRBV6-1 with TRBJ2-1; TRBD2 matches 11 bases. The sample was naive CD8+ T cells sorted from blood. This sequence originates from a woman in her thirties in good health. The CDR3 protein is CASSAGSGRGGDEQFF. Here the CDR3 DNA reads TGTGCCAGCAGTGCTGGTAGCGGGAGGGGAGGAGATGAGCAGTTCTTC.